Below are 18 T cell receptor beta chains sequenced from a single sample in a study of cytomegalovirus exposure and HLA in healthy donors. The PCR made use of 60 Vbeta and 13 Jbeta primers. Generated by immunoSEQ multiplex PCR, the TCRdb table keeps only in-frame clones and is missing some. The sample carries fewer than 150,000 clones, 80% recorded once. Sequencing input: PBMCs. Every receptor here comes from a man aged 30-40 years in good health and CMV-seronegative.

This clone was picked up a small number of times. The V and J genes are TRBV5-5 and TRBJ2-3; a possible D gene is TRBD2 (5 bases). Germline CDR1 reads SGHKS; CDR2 reads YYEKEE (reference sequence). V was clipped by 2 bases and J by 6 bases, with 10 bases between them. The CDR3 has 13 residues. The DNA for the CDR3 is TGTGCCAGCAGCTTTCAAGCGGACGATACGCAGTATTTT. Protein sequence: CASSFQADDTQYF.

In its sample, this clone was seen a few times. J is TRBJ1-5 and V is TRBV10-1, with D maybe TRBD1 (6 bases). CDR1 is WNHNN, CDR2 SYGVQD, per germline (reference sequence). V lost 0 bases and J lost 7, with 10 bases in between. The CDR3 contains 14 residues. Here the CDR3 reads CASSESARGQPQHF. DNA of the CDR3: TGCGCCAGCAGTGAGTCGGCCAGGGGACAGCCCCAGCATTTT.

This clone was recorded once. The chain combines TRBV2 with TRBJ2-5, with D unresolved. V was clipped by 7 bases and J by 2 bases, with 11 bases between them. The germline V gene has CDR1 SNHLY and CDR2 FYNNEI. This CDR3 is built from 13 residues. CDR3 DNA sequence: TGTGCCAGCACCCGGTACCCACAAGAGACCCAGTACTTC. Its translation: CASTRYPQETQYF.

V and J are TRBV2 and TRBJ1-5; D remains unclear. The CDR3 has 13 residues. CDR1 and CDR2 (germline): SNHLY, FYNNEI. The CDR3 DNA is TGTGCTATAACCAACCTGGAGGGTGAGCCCCAGCATTTT. Protein product: CAITNLEGEPQHF.

The V call is TRBV7-3, the J call TRBJ2-5, with 12 bases aligning to TRBD2. Trimming removed 5 bases from V and 5 bases from J; junction bases left unmatched: 6. CDR3 length equals 15 residues. CDR1 is SGHTA, CDR2 FQGTGA, per germline. The CDR3 sequence: CASSPRTSGIETQYF. The CDR3 DNA follows: TGTGCCAGCAGCCCAAGGACTAGCGGGATTGAGACCCAGTACTTC.

This clone was seen a few times. The chain uses TRBV4-1 and TRBJ2-7; 9 bases are shared with TRBD1. V lost 4 bases and J lost 7; bases outside the gene matches: 11. Germline V lookup: CDR1 MGHRA, CDR2 YSYEKL. The CDR3 spans 15 residues. Here the CDR3 reads CASSRQGGTSGEQYF. Here the CDR3 DNA reads TGCGCCAGCAGCCGACAGGGGGGCACATCGGGGGAGCAGTACTTC.

The genes are TRBV9 and TRBJ2-2; D is unclear. CDR1 is SGDLS, CDR2 YYNGEE, per germline. With 1 base removed from V and 3 bases from J, the gap between germline ends came to 10 bases. This CDR3 is 15 amino acids long. The CDR3 here is CASSVRAAHTGELFF. The CDR3, as DNA: TGTGCCAGCAGCGTACGCGCGGCCCACACCGGGGAGCTGTTTTTT.

This clone was recorded only once. The chain recombines TRBV10-1 with TRBJ1-1; D may be TRBD1 (5 bases). Trimming shortened V by 5 bases and J by 8 bases, and 15 bases separated the two germline ends. The CDR3 sequence is 13 residues long. Germline CDR1 and CDR2: WNHNN and SYGVQD (reference sequence). The CDR3 is CASSRAPGIEAFF. CDR3 bases: TGCGCCAGCAGTCGGGCCCCAGGGATCGAAGCTTTCTTT.

The chain carries TRBV7-9 and TRBJ2-3, with D possibly matching TRBD1 (6 bases). CDR1 and CDR2 (germline): SEHNR, FQNEAQ (reference sequence). The CDR3 runs 17 residues. V was cut by 5 bases and J by 0 bases, with 18 bases left in between. This chain's CDR3 is CASSPRGRRSSTDTQYF. CDR3 DNA sequence: TGTGCCAGCAGCCCCAGGGGACGGAGATCTAGCACAGATACGCAGTATTTT.

J is TRBJ2-1 and V is TRBV19; 7 bases are shared with TRBD1. The junction had 4 bases not matched to a gene; V was cut back by 7 bases and J by 4 bases. CDR1 and CDR2 (germline): LNHDA, SQIVND (reference sequence). The CDR3 is 13 amino acids. The CDR3 is CASTADRYNEQFF. As DNA, the CDR3 is TGTGCCAGTACCGCGGACAGGTACAATGAGCAGTTCTTC. The whole variable domain, filled in from reference TRBV19 and TRBJ2-1, reads DGGITQSPKYLFRKEGQNVTLSCEQNLNHDAMYWYRQDPGQGLRLIYYSQIVNDFQKGDIAEGYSVSREKKESFPLTVTSAQKNPTAFYLCASTADRYNEQFFGPGTRLTVL.

The rearrangement uses TRBV5-4 and TRBJ2-3; 8 bases match TRBD2. The CDR3 totals 17 residues. Losses at the gene ends were 4 bases for V and 0 bases for J; bases not matched to a gene: 10. The germline gives CDR1 SGHNT, CDR2 YYREEE (reference sequence). CDR3 in DNA: TGTGCCAGCAGCCGTAGGCTAGCGGGCCTAAGCACAGATACGCAGTATTTT. It specifies CASSRRLAGLSTDTQYF.

The gene calls are TRBV7-9 and TRBJ2-7; 7 bases agree with TRBD1. The CDR3 covers 15 residues. V was pared by 1 base and J by 0 bases, with 3 bases of the junction left unmatched. Germline V gives CDR1 SEHNR, CDR2 FQNEAQ (reference sequence). This CDR3 reads CASSLGTGNSYEQYF. Here the CDR3 DNA reads TGTGCCAGCAGCTTAGGGACAGGCAACTCCTACGAGCAGTACTTC.

The gene calls are TRBV10-1 and TRBJ2-1; 10 nucleotides match TRBD2. With 5 bases clipped from V and 3 bases from J, the junction kept 1 base outside the gene matches. Germline loops: CDR1 WNHNN, CDR2 SYGVQD (reference sequence). The CDR3 has 14 residues. DNA for the CDR3: TGCGCCAGCAGTCCTAGCGGGGGCTACAATGAGCAGTTCTTC. Its protein is CASSPSGGYNEQFF.

This sequence joins TRBV27 and TRBJ2-1; no clear D. The germline V gene encodes CDR1 MNHEY and CDR2 SMNVEV (reference sequence). The V end lost 3 bases, the J end lost 0 bases, and 12 bases lay between the germline ends. This CDR3 comprises 16 residues. The CDR3 DNA reads as TGTGCCAGCAGTTTGAGCCAGACAACCTCCTACAATGAGCAGTTCTTC. This gives the protein CASSLSQTTSYNEQFF.

The rearrangement links TRBV6-1 to TRBJ2-7, with a tentative D call TRBD2 (6 bases). The V and J ends lost 7 bases and 2 bases respectively, with 12 bases between them. The CDR3 consists of 13 residues. CDR1 and CDR2 from the germline V gene are MNHNS and SASEGT. The DNA for the CDR3 is TGTGCCAGCACCCGGGGAGGCACCTACGAGCAGTACTTC. Translated, it gives CASTRGGTYEQYF.

Only a few counts were recorded for this clone. This chain uses TRBV2 with TRBJ1-1; 7 nucleotides line up with TRBD1. The CDR3 consists of 13 residues. CDR1 SNHLY and CDR2 FYNNEI come from the germline V gene. V shed 6 bases, J shed 5 bases, and the junction held 6 bases outside the gene matches. CDR3 DNA: TGTGCCAGCAGGACCGACAGGGCTACTGAAGCTTTCTTT. This codes for CASRTDRATEAFF.

The rearrangement joins TRBV5-4 to TRBJ2-7, with 11 bases identical to TRBD1. The J segment lost 2 bases and the V segment lost 0 bases, leaving 7 bases of the junction unmatched. Germline lookup yields CDR1 SGHNT and CDR2 YYREEE (reference sequence). This CDR3 has 17 residues. CDR3 coding DNA: TGTGCCAGCAGCTTGGGGGGCCCGGGACAGGGGGCCTACGAGCAGTACTTC. Amino acid sequence: CASSLGGPGQGAYEQYF.

The chain carries TRBV5-1 and TRBJ1-2, with D unresolved. V lost 0 bases and J 8 bases, leaving 14 bases between the germline ends. This CDR3 contains 14 residues. Germline V CDR1 and CDR2: SGHRS, YFSETQ. CDR3 residues: CASSLDPGGAGYTF. In DNA, the CDR3 is TGCGCCAGCAGCTTGGATCCAGGTGGTGCGGGCTACACCTTC. Drawing the rest from reference TRBV5-1 and TRBJ1-2, the complete variable domain is KAGVTQTPRYLIKTRGQQVTLSCSPISGHRSVSWYQQTPGQGLQFLFEYFSETQRNKGNFPGRFSGRQFSNSRSEMNVSTLELGDSALYLCASSLDPGGAGYTFGSGTRLTVV.